A single sample is the source of the 3 T cell receptor beta chains below, sequenced in a study of cytomegalovirus exposure and HLA in healthy donors. The PCR made use of 60 Vbeta and 13 Jbeta primers. This table comes from immunoSEQ multiplex PCR, and its TCRdb copy is limited to in-frame clones, with some not included. The sample comprises approximately 220,000 clones, 75% to 80% of which are singletons, and 1.8% rests with the top ten. The sample consisted of PBMCs. The origin of the receptors is a male donor in good health and CMV-seronegative.

The chain has TRBV6-5 and TRBJ2-5; D is ambiguous. With 7 bases removed from V and 2 bases from J, the gap between germline ends came to 11 bases. This CDR3 spans 13 amino acids. Germline CDR1 MNHEY, CDR2 SVGAGI. The CDR3 spells CASNRSPQETQYF. The CDR3 DNA sequence: TGTGCCAGCAACCGGAGTCCACAAGAGACCCAGTACTTC.

The rearrangement links TRBV27 to TRBJ1-4; unclear D gene. This CDR3 comprises 13 residues. The V end was cut by 6 bases, the J end by 7 bases, with 12 bases between. CDR1 and CDR2 (germline): MNHEY, SMNVEV (reference sequence). CDR3 amino acids: CASSRPPSEKLFF. In DNA, the CDR3 is TGTGCCAGCAGCCGACCCCCTAGTGAAAAACTGTTTTTT.

CDR3 sequence (DNA): TGTGCCAGCAGTTCCGGGACAGGGGGCGGGTGGCCCCAGCATTTT. This sequence encodes CASSSGTGGGWPQHF. This chain joins TRBV27 and TRBJ1-5, with 12 bases lining up with TRBD1. This CDR3 region has 15 residues. Germline-derived CDR1 and CDR2 are MNHEY and SMNVEV (reference sequence). V was clipped by 4 bases and J by 9 bases; unmatched bases: 7.